This TCR beta chain is from a study of blood T cell repertoires in COVID-19. Study-level information: The United States, Italy and Spain supplied acute and convalescent COVID-19 samples. Sample material is recorded as cDNA or gDNA derived from T cells, B-cell-depleted T cells, or PBMCs.

Per the authors' pipeline: For nucleated cells, counts were estimated from reference gene primer amplification. Some clones are missing from TCRdb's copy, which holds only in-frame ones; the method was immunoSEQ multiplex PCR. That table gives V, J and clone size, and the DNA gave D and trimming. The sample yields about 360,000 clones, about 88% seen once. The sample taken for sequencing was peripheral blood. This clonotype originated in a human donor in a cohort sampled during active COVID-19.

CDR3 bases: TGTGCCAGCAGTACAGGGGCGCGGGGCCTCGAGCAGTACTTC. It yields the protein CASSTGARGLEQYF. This chain joins TRBV2 and TRBJ2-7, with D possibly matching TRBD1 (7 bases). Germline V lookup: CDR1 SNHLY, CDR2 FYNNEI. V was clipped by 5 bases and J by 6 bases, with 17 bases between them. CDR3 size: 14 residues.